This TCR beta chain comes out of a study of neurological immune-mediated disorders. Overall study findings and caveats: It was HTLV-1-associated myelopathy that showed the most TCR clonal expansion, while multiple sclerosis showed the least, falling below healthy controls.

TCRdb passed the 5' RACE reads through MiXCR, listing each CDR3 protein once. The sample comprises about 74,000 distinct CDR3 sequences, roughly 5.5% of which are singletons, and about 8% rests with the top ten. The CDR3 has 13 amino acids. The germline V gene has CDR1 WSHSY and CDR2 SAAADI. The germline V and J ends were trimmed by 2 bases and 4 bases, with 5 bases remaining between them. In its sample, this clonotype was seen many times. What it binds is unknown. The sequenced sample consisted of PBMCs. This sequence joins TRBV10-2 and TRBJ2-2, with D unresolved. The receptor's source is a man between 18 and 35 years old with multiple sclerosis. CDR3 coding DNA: TGCGCCAGCAGTGAGGGCTTCACCGGGGAGCTGTTTTTT. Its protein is CASSEGFTGELFF.